This T cell receptor beta chain was captured in a study of shared clonotypes between healthy human individuals. Study in general: Used for every donor were three CD4 naive, three CD4 memory, two CD8 naive and one CD8 memory plate.

Template for every sorted-subset replicate PCR totaled about 0.2 ug DNA, tens of thousands of T cell genomes. Only in-frame clones appear in the TCRdb table, and some are missing; sequencing was by immunoSEQ multiplex PCR. The sample shows roughly 2.4 million clones, 90% to 96% of them seen only once. The CDR3 extends over 14 amino acids. Germline V lookup: CDR1 MNHEY, CDR2 SVGAGI. V was pared by 11 bases and J by 6 bases, with 23 bases between. The study's findings and limits: For sorted subsets, rarefaction showed incomplete sequencing despite large depth. Among several donors, roughly 5% of naive CD4 clonotypes were found in common.

Comments on this clone: Its antigen remains unknown.

Sequenced input: naive CD4+ T cells sorted from blood. Subset indicated: CD45RA+ positively selected. This chain uses TRBV6-5 with TRBJ2-7; D possibly corresponds to TRBD1 (5 bases). The origin of this receptor is a man aged 18 to 35 in good health. CDR3 coding DNA: TGTGCCTCGATTTACGGCAGGGTGGGGCGCGAGCAGTACTTC. This translates into CASIYGRVGREQYF.